The 10 T cell receptor beta chains below were found in one sample sequenced in a study of T cell clonality in common variable immunodeficiency (dated by TCRdb to the mid-2010s). Library creation used the immunoSEQ multiplex PCR assay. Drawn from immuneACCESS, this table holds only the in-frame rearrangements with V and J called that TCRdb kept. Clones are partly lost; checked studies trace under half to an unresolved V gene and leave the rest unexplained. The table records approximately 44,000 clones for this sample, and not one of them appears only once. The ten most abundant clones make up approximately 3% of the sample. Specimen: peripheral blood mononuclear cells. The source is a person between 18 and 70 years old in good health.

In its sample, this clone was seen many times. The CDR3 goes on 3 residues after the read ends, and that part is filled in from the germline J gene. The chain carries TRBV12-3 or TRBV12-4 and TRBJ1-2; a weak D match, TRBD1 (5 bases). The CDR3 is 14 residues long. Trimming took off 3 bases at V and 7 bases at J, with 15 bases between the two ends. Incomplete CDR3 DNA: TGTGCCAGCAGTTTTTTAGGGGCAGCGGGTGGC. Translating it yields CASSFLGAAGG. The full CDR3 sequence reads CASSFLGAAGGYTF.

Many counts were recorded for this clone. The sequenced fragment ends 3 residues before the CDR3 boundary, so the rest is inferred from the germline J gene. The rearrangement uses TRBV6-2 or TRBV6-3 and TRBJ1-1; D is possibly TRBD1 (6 bases). CDR3 length: 16 amino acids. Germline V gene lookup returns CDR1 MNHEY and CDR2 SVGEGT. Trimming removed 0 bases at V and 0 bases at J, with 11 bases between. This chain's CDR3 is CASSYSGGSMNTEAFF. CDR3 bases read: TGTGCCAGCAGTTACTCTGGGGGCTCCATGAACACTGAA.

This clone occurred many times. The read halts 3 residues ahead of the CDR3 end, with the missing end drawn from the germline J gene. V gene TRBV7-9 combines with J gene TRBJ1-1; D might be TRBD1 (6 bases). V shed 5 bases and J shed 2 bases, with 12 bases lying between them. This CDR3 is built from 14 residues. Germline-derived CDR1 and CDR2 are SEHNR and FQNEAQ (reference sequence). CDR3 DNA (partial): TGTGCCAGCAGCCCCGGGACATTAAACACTGAA. Amino acids: CASSPGTLNTE. The CDR3 as a whole reads CASSPGTLNTEAFF.

At least ten counts were recorded for this clone. Read coverage stops 3 residues before the CDR3 terminus; the germline J gene supplies the remainder. V usage is TRBV5-4 and J usage is TRBJ2-3, with 7 bases fitting TRBD1. There are 15 residues in the CDR3. Looked up from germline, CDR1 is SGHNT and CDR2 is YYREEE (reference sequence). The DNA read from the CDR3 is TGTGCCAGCAGCAACAGGGGTATGCGGCAAGAGACG. This sequence encodes CASSNRGMRQET. The whole CDR3 sequence reads CASSNRGMRQETQYF.

Many counts were recorded for this clone. The read comes to an end 3 residues before the CDR3 does, leaving the germline J gene to fill in the end. The chain carries TRBV19 and TRBJ1-1; the D is unclear. Germline loops: CDR1 LNHDA, CDR2 SQIVND (reference sequence). This CDR3 comprises 14 residues. V was cut by 0 bases and J by 4 bases, with 9 bases left in between. CDR3: CASSIDRASTEAFF. The CDR3 DNA, read in part, is TGTGCCAGTAGTATAGACAGAGCGAGCACTGAA.

This clone was observed at least ten times. The read terminates 3 residues ahead of where the CDR3 ends, so the germline J gene completes it. The chain is built from TRBV10-3 and TRBJ1-1, with 7 nucleotides matching TRBD1. This CDR3 comprises 14 residues. V shed 9 bases, J shed 5 bases, and the junction held 12 bases outside the gene matches. Germline V gene data show CDR1 as ENHRY and CDR2 as SYGVKD. CDR3 amino acids: CAISDRVVPTEAFF. CDR3 bases read: TGTGCCATTAGCGACAGGGTTGTACCGACTGAA.

In its sample, this clone was seen many times. The sequenced fragment ends 3 residues before the CDR3 boundary, so the rest is inferred from the germline J gene. J is TRBJ2-1 and V is TRBV5-1, with TRBD2 as a possible D gene (5 bases). This CDR3 spans 14 amino acids. In germline, CDR1 is SGHRS, CDR2 YFSETQ. Trimming removed 1 base from V and 5 bases from J, with 10 bases in between. CDR3: CASSLLQEDNEQFF. Incomplete CDR3 DNA: TGCGCCAGCAGCTTGCTTCAGGAGGACAATGAG.

In this sample, this clone turned up many times. The read terminates 3 residues ahead of where the CDR3 ends, so the germline J gene completes it. The gene calls are TRBV7-3 and TRBJ2-1; 7 positions agree with TRBD2. J was trimmed by 0 bases and V by 5 bases; bases with no gene match: 10. The CDR3 covers 17 residues. Germline assignment: CDR1 SGHTA and CDR2 FQGTGA. CDR3 DNA (partial): TGTGCCAGCAGCATAGCCCCTCTAGCGGACTCCTACAATGAG. This codes for CASSIAPLADSYNE. The whole CDR3 region reads CASSIAPLADSYNEQFF.

Many counts were recorded for this clone. The CDR3 is CSVEGELQGTDTQYF. The CDR3 DNA, read in part, is TGCAGCGTTGAAGGGGAGCTACAGGGCACAGATACG. The chain links TRBV29-1 to TRBJ2-3, with D possibly being TRBD1 or TRBD2 (5 bases each). The read halts 3 residues ahead of the CDR3 end, with the missing end drawn from the germline J gene. Germline CDR1 and CDR2: SQVTM and ANQGSEA. V was clipped by 1 base and J by 1 base, with 12 bases between them. The length of the CDR3 is 15 residues.

This clone was observed a handful of times. At one end the junction does not follow the germline gene, possibly because of a read error. The read terminates 3 residues before the CDR3 end, so the remaining end is supplied by the germline J gene. This same CDR3 is encoded by further DNA sequences in the sample. This chain links TRBV19 with TRBJ1-3; D remains unclear. In germline, CDR1 is LNHDA, CDR2 SQIVND (reference sequence). CDR3 length equals 15 residues. The covered CDR3 bases are TGTGCCAGTAGTTTCCCGACACCTTCTGGAAACACA. It yields the protein CASSFPTPSGNT. The whole CDR3 sequence reads CASSFPTPSGNTIYF.